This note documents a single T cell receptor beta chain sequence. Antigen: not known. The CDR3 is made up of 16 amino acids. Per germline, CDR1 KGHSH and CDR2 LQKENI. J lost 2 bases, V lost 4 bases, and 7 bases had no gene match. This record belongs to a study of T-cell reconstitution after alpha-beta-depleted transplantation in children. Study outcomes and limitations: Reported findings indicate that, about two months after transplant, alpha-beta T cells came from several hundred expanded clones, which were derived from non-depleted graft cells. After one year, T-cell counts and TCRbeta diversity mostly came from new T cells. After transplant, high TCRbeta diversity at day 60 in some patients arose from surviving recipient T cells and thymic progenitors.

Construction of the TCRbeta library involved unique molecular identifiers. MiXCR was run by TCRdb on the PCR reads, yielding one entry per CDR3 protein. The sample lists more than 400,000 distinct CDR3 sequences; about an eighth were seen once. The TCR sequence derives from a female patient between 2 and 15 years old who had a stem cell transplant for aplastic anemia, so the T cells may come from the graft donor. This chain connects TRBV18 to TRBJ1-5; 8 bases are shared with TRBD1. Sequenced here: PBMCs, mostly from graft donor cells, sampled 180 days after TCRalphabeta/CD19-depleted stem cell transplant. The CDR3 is CASSHGQGLGNQPQHF. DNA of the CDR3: TGTGCCAGCTCACACGGACAGGGTTTGGGCAATCAGCCCCAGCATTTT.